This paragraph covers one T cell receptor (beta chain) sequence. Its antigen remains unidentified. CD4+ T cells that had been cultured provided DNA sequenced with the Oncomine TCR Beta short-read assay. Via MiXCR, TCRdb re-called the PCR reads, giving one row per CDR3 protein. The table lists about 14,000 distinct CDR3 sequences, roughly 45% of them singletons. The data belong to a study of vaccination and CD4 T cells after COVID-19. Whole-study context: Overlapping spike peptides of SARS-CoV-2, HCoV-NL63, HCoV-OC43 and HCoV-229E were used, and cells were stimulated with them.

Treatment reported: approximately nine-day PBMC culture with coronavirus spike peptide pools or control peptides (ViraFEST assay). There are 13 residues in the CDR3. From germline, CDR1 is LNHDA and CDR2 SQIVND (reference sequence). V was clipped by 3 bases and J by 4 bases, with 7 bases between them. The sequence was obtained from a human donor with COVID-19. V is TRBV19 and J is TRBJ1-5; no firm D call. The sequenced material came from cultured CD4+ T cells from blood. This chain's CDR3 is CASSIDLNQPQHF. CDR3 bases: TGTGCCAGTAGTATTGACCTTAATCAGCCCCAGCATTTT.